Below are 3 T cell receptor beta chains sequenced from a single sample in a study of T cells expressing NK-cell markers. For each CDR3 protein, TCRdb gives one entry from its re-call of the 5' RACE reads, without DNA. The table for this sample gives roughly 420,000 distinct CDR3 sequences. Specimen: blood T cells: a sorted CD56 or NKG2C T cell subset, CD4+ or CD8+ T cells, or bulk PBMC T cells (not recorded which). The receptors come from a woman between 18 and 70 years old in good health.

CDR3 sequence reads: CASSQWGSGANVLTF. The chain uses TRBV14 and TRBJ2-6. Germline-derived CDR1 and CDR2 are SGHDN and FVKESK. This CDR3 has 15 residues. The entire variable domain, with the rest obtained from reference TRBV14 and TRBJ2-6, is as follows: EAGVTQFPSHSVIEKGQTVTLRCDPISGHDNLYWYRRVMGKEIKFLLHFVKESKQDESGMPNNRFLAERTGGTYSTLKVQPAELEDSGVYFCASSQWGSGANVLTFGAGSRLTVL.

The chain uses TRBV11-2 and TRBJ2-4; TCRdb proposes TRBD2, but this gene call is untestable without DNA. This CDR3 contains 18 residues. Germline V lookup: CDR1 SGHAT, CDR2 FQNNGV. CDR3 sequence reads: CASSLRGSRAGSFYIQYF.

This chain joins TRBV14 and TRBJ2-7; the TRBD2 assignment by TCRdb is unverifiable without DNA. Looked up from germline, CDR1 is SGHDN and CDR2 is FVKESK. The CDR3 totals 17 residues. The CDR3 region is CASSQDAAGGPSYEQYF.